These 29 T cell receptor beta chains were all obtained from the same sample, sequenced in a study of T cell repertoires in cytomegalovirus infection. TCRdb analysed the reads with MiXCR anew, one entry per CDR3 protein. The sample consists of about 830,000 distinct CDR3 sequences, about 33% of them appearing once. No cognate antigen is known for these TCRs. The sample in question was cultured CD8+ T cells from PBMCs, obtained from culture after CMV antigen stimulation. These receptors were taken from a human donor in good health (CMV status not recorded). Some clones in this sample may be carry-over from other donors' samples.

A few counts support this clonotype. The V call is TRBV7-3, the J call TRBJ2-5, with TRBD2 as a possible D gene (6 bases). Per germline, CDR1 SGHTA and CDR2 FQGTGA. The CDR3 length is 15 residues. V was shortened by 5 bases and J by 5 bases, with 18 bases between the two germline ends. CDR3 sequence reads: CASSPSGGVGETQYF. CDR3 sequence (DNA): TGTGCCAGCAGCCCGTCTGGCGGGGTCGGCGAGACCCAGTACTTC.

The chain uses TRBV7-9 and TRBJ2-1, with D unclear. Germline V gene sequence: CDR1 SEHNR, CDR2 FQNEAQ (reference sequence). With 4 bases removed from V and 10 bases from J, the gap between germline ends came to 11 bases. This CDR3 has 12 amino acids. For the CDR3, the DNA is TGTGCCAGCAGCTCGACCGCTCAGGAGCAGTTCTTC. It encodes CASSSTAQEQFF.

The CDR3 here is CASSQEGISSQETQYF. The CDR3 DNA follows: TGTGCCAGCAGCCAAGAAGGGATCAGCTCCCAAGAGACCCAGTACTTC. The V and J genes are TRBV4-2 and TRBJ2-5; no firm D call. V was trimmed by 0 bases and J by 1 base, leaving 12 bases between them. CDR1 is LGHNA and CDR2 is YNFKEQ in the germline V gene. The CDR3 has 16 amino acids.

This sequence joins TRBV19 and TRBJ1-1; D unclear. The germline V gene encodes CDR1 LNHDA and CDR2 SQIVND (reference sequence). The CDR3 is 15 amino acids. The germline V and J ends were trimmed by 3 bases and 0 bases, with 11 bases remaining between them. DNA for the CDR3: TGTGCCAGTAGTATTCGCGGCAGCTTGAACACTGAAGCTTTCTTT. This codes for CASSIRGSLNTEAFF.

This clonotype was detected a few times. The chain links TRBV19 to TRBJ2-1, with 8 nucleotides matching TRBD2. Germline lookup yields CDR1 LNHDA and CDR2 SQIVND (reference sequence). The CDR3 runs 16 residues. V trimming: 3 bases; J trimming: 10 bases; junction bases outside the gene matches: 14. CDR3 residues: CASSIPLAGPRGEQFF. The CDR3 DNA sequence: TGTGCCAGTAGTATTCCCCTAGCGGGTCCAAGGGGGGAGCAGTTCTTC.

This clonotype was recorded a few times. The chain recombines TRBV2 with TRBJ2-7, with TRBD2 identical over 8 bases. Germline V gene sequence: CDR1 SNHLY, CDR2 FYNNEI. The CDR3 extends over 13 amino acids. The V segment lost 10 bases and the J segment 1 base; nucleotides outside the gene matches: 6. The CDR3 reads CANGGGESYEQYV. The CDR3 region has the DNA TGTGCCAACGGGGGGGGCGAATCCTACGAGCAGTACGTC.

V and J are TRBV12-5 and TRBJ1-4; the D gene is possibly TRBD1 (5 bases). CDR1 and CDR2 (germline): LGHNT, FRNRAP. The V and J ends lost 6 bases and 4 bases respectively, with 18 bases between them. CDR3 length: 16 residues. The CDR3 bases are TGTGCTAGTGGACCAAGATCCGACAGCCTTAATGAAAAACTGTTTTTT. This translates into CASGPRSDSLNEKLFF.

In this sample, this clonotype turned up many times. The V call is TRBV7-3, the J call TRBJ2-5; D tentatively reads TRBD1 or TRBD2 (5 bases each). Germline CDR1 is SGHTA and CDR2 is FQGTGA. V gave up 2 bases and J gave up 4 bases, with 14 bases separating them. The CDR3 is 15 residues long. The CDR3 reads CASSLGSRGGETQYF. The DNA of the CDR3 is TGTGCCAGCAGCTTAGGTAGCCGTGGGGGAGAGACCCAGTACTTC.

The chain uses TRBV19 and TRBJ1-4; 7 nucleotides agree with TRBD1. V lost 8 bases and J lost 6; bases outside the gene matches: 12. In germline, CDR1 is LNHDA, CDR2 SQIVND (reference sequence). CDR3 length: 15 amino acids. The CDR3 DNA sequence: TGTGCCAGTTCAATTGCCGGGACAGCATATGAAAAACTGTTTTTT. Translating gives CASSIAGTAYEKLFF.

This clonotype showed up just a few times. This sequence joins TRBV7-9 and TRBJ2-1; tentatively, D is TRBD2 (7 bases). CDR1 SEHNR and CDR2 FQNEAQ come from the germline V gene (reference sequence). V was cut by 7 bases and J by 5 bases, with 15 bases left in between. The CDR3 has 14 residues. For the CDR3, the DNA is TGTGCCAGCAAAGAGGCGGGGGCGAACAATGAGCAGTTCTTC. Translation: CASKEAGANNEQFF.

The rearrangement joins TRBV12-3 or TRBV12-4 to TRBJ2-1; 7 nucleotides line up with TRBD2. CDR3 length: 11 residues. V lost 7 bases and J lost 9; bases outside the gene matches: 3. The chain's CDR3 is CASTGGFEQFF. The CDR3 nucleotides are TGTGCCAGCACCGGGGGGTTTGAGCAGTTCTTC.

The V and J genes are TRBV27 and TRBJ2-1; D perhaps matches TRBD1 (6 bases). CDR3 length: 16 residues. Trimming removed 8 bases from V and 10 bases from J, with 27 bases in between. Germline CDR1 is MNHEY and CDR2 is SMNVEV (reference sequence). CDR3 residues: CASASQWGQVTIEQFF. As DNA, the CDR3 is TGTGCCAGCGCTTCTCAATGGGGGCAGGTTACAATAGAGCAGTTCTTC.

This clonotype has more than one count but fewer than ten. The genes are TRBV6-6 and TRBJ2-1, with TRBD2 as a possible D gene (5 bases). The CDR3 is 15 residues long. V dropped 1 base and J dropped 7 bases, with 14 bases sitting between them. Germline values: CDR1 MNHNY, CDR2 SVGAGI (reference sequence). CDR3 loop: CASSYYRDSPNEQFF. The CDR3 bases are TGTGCCAGCAGTTACTATCGGGATTCCCCTAATGAGCAGTTCTTC.

V usage is TRBV6-6 and J usage is TRBJ2-1; the D is unclear. CDR1 is MNHNY and CDR2 is SVGAGI in the germline V gene (reference sequence). V shed 4 bases and J shed 10 bases, with 20 bases lying between them. The CDR3 is made up of 15 amino acids. Written as DNA, the CDR3 is TGTGCCAGCAGTTTTGGATACGCTGACACAGACGAGCAGTTCTTC. This translates into CASSFGYADTDEQFF.

This clonotype was recorded many times. The CDR3 spells CASSQQGQGPGLAGGQQETQYF. CDR3 nucleotides: TGTGCCAGCAGCCAGCAAGGACAGGGACCGGGACTAGCGGGGGGTCAGCAAGAGACCCAGTACTTC. The chain combines TRBV7-2 with TRBJ2-5; TRBD2 aligns across 15 bases. The V gene's germline CDR1 is SGHTA and CDR2 FQGNSA. The V segment lost 5 bases and the J segment 2 bases; nucleotides outside the gene matches: 21. CDR3 length equals 22 residues.

The chain recombines TRBV6-5 with TRBJ2-1; unclear D gene. Trimming cost V 4 bases and J 6 bases, with 16 bases left between them. This CDR3 region has 15 residues. Germline V lookup: CDR1 MNHEY, CDR2 SVGAGI. In DNA form, the CDR3 reads TGTGCCAGCAGTTCCTTACCAGTGGTTGGCAATGAGCAGTTCTTC. Translation: CASSSLPVVGNEQFF.

This chain connects TRBV15 to TRBJ2-2; D is unresolved. The CDR3 covers 16 residues. Trimming removed 5 bases at V and 1 base at J, with 14 bases between. Germline CDR1 is LNHNV and CDR2 is YYDKDF (reference sequence). The CDR3 sequence: CATSRPQSGNTGELFF. In DNA form, the CDR3 reads TGTGCCACCAGCCGCCCTCAATCGGGGAACACCGGGGAGCTGTTTTTT.

The V and J genes are TRBV6-6 and TRBJ2-2, with no clear D. V was shortened by 8 bases and J by 0 bases, with 13 bases between the two germline ends. The germline CDR1 and CDR2 sequences are MNHNY and SVGAGI (reference sequence). The CDR3 sequence is 15 residues long. In nucleotides, the CDR3 is TGTGCCAGCGATACACCCAGAGCGAACACCGGGGAGCTGTTTTTT. It is translated as CASDTPRANTGELFF.

The chain recombines TRBV4-2 with TRBJ2-7; 9 bases map to TRBD2. After removal of 4 bases from V and 2 bases from J, the junction contained 18 bases not matched to a gene. The CDR3 is made up of 19 amino acids. The germline gives CDR1 LGHNA, CDR2 YNFKEQ. The CDR3 loop is CASSPQGSGGPGGTYEQYF. The CDR3 DNA reads as TGTGCCAGCAGCCCCCAGGGTAGCGGGGGCCCCGGGGGGACCTACGAGCAGTACTTC.

This clonotype has only a few counts. The rearrangement links TRBV19 to TRBJ1-3; 7 nucleotides align to TRBD1. This CDR3 has 17 residues. J gave up 3 bases and V 4 bases, and 12 bases lay outside the gene matches. Germline V gene lookup returns CDR1 LNHDA and CDR2 SQIVND (reference sequence). CDR3 nucleotide sequence: TGTGCCAGTAGTAGGCTCCGGGACAGTTACATTGGAAACACCATATATTTT. This encodes CASSRLRDSYIGNTIYF.

On this clonotype itself: One junction end does not reproduce the germline sequence, and a read error may be involved. V usage is TRBV5-6 and J usage is TRBJ1-5; a weak D match, TRBD1 (5 bases). The length of the CDR3 is 16 residues. Germline assignment: CDR1 SGHDT and CDR2 YYEEEE. DNA for the CDR3: TGTGTCAGCAGCCTCGGGATCAGGGAAGGCAATCAGCCCCAGCATTTT. This gives the protein CVSSLGIREGNQPQHF.

The rearrangement links TRBV7-9 to TRBJ2-7, with 9 bases matching TRBD2. CDR1 and CDR2 from the germline V gene are SEHNR and FQNEAQ (reference sequence). The CDR3 is made up of 12 amino acids. Unmatched junction bases numbered 3, after V lost 6 bases and J lost 6 bases. CDR3 nucleotide sequence: TGTGCCAGCAGAAATAGCGGGGGCGAGCAGTACTTC. This gives the protein CASRNSGGEQYF. The full variable domain, its missing parts supplied by reference TRBV7-9 and TRBJ2-7, is DTGVSQNPRHKITKRGQNVTFRCDPISEHNRLYWYRQTLGQGPEFLTYFQNEAQLEKSRLLSDRFSAERPKGSFSTLEIQRTEQGDSAMYLCASRNSGGEQYFGPGTRLTVT.

This chain uses TRBV4-3 with TRBJ1-2; D gene uncertain. Germline CDR1 and CDR2: LGHNA and YSLEER. The ends were cut back, 4 bases at V and 4 bases at J, with 19 bases in the middle. The CDR3 consists of 16 residues. Here the CDR3 reads CASSLRDGGSLYGYTF. For the CDR3, the DNA is TGCGCCAGCAGCCTAAGAGACGGAGGTAGCCTCTATGGCTACACCTTC.

The rearrangement uses TRBV11-2 and TRBJ2-7; 10 bases fit TRBD1. Losses at the gene ends were 1 base for V and 2 bases for J; bases not matched to a gene: 5. This CDR3 is built from 16 residues. From germline, CDR1 is SGHAT and CDR2 FQNNGV. CDR3 nucleotides: TGTGCCAGCAGCTTAGCCTGGGACAGGGGCACCTACGAGCAGTACTTC. Translation gives CASSLAWDRGTYEQYF.

J is TRBJ2-2 and V is TRBV7-2; no reliable D call. The V end was cut by 1 base, the J end by 0 bases, with 9 bases between. CDR3 size: 16 residues. The V gene's germline CDR1 is SGHTA and CDR2 FQGNSA. The CDR3 nucleotides read TGTGCCAGCAGCTTAGTTTCCTTTCCGAACACCGGGGAGCTGTTTTTT. This gives the protein CASSLVSFPNTGELFF.

This chain connects TRBV19 to TRBJ2-5, with 7 bases identical to TRBD2. V lost 8 bases and J lost 5; bases outside the gene matches: 11. CDR1 and CDR2 (germline): LNHDA, SQIVND (reference sequence). The CDR3 sequence is 14 residues long. DNA of the CDR3: TGTGCCAGTCGCGAGCGGGGTCTCGGGGAGACCCAGTACTTC. It yields the protein CASRERGLGETQYF. Full variable domain (missing parts from reference TRBV19 and TRBJ2-5): DGGITQSPKYLFRKEGQNVTLSCEQNLNHDAMYWYRQDPGQGLRLIYYSQIVNDFQKGDIAEGYSVSREKKESFPLTVTSAQKNPTAFYLCASRERGLGETQYFGPGTRLLVL.

This chain connects TRBV7-9 to TRBJ2-3, with unresolved D. Per the germline V gene, CDR1 is SEHNR and CDR2 is FQNEAQ (reference sequence). The germline V and J ends were trimmed by 5 bases and 3 bases, with 18 bases remaining between them. CDR3 length: 16 residues. Written as DNA, the CDR3 is TGTGCCAGCAGCCCCCGGACGGCCAAAGGGACAGATACGCAGTATTTT. The encoded protein is CASSPRTAKGTDTQYF.

The chain employs TRBV7-9 and TRBJ1-4; no clear D gene. V was clipped by 1 base and J by 7 bases, with 7 bases between them. Germline V CDR1 and CDR2: SEHNR, FQNEAQ (reference sequence). The length of the CDR3 is 13 residues. The CDR3 bases are TGTGCCAGCAGCTTAGGGGGATTTGAAAAACTGTTTTTT. Encoded protein: CASSLGGFEKLFF.

The CDR3 sequence: CAIKKDGDYEQYV. For the CDR3, the DNA is TGTGCCATCAAAAAGGACGGGGACTACGAGCAGTACGTC. The chain carries TRBV10-3 and TRBJ2-7; the D gene is possibly TRBD2 (5 bases). Trimming shortened V by 7 bases and J by 3 bases, and 13 bases separated the two germline ends. CDR1 and CDR2 from the germline V gene are ENHRY and SYGVKD. The CDR3 covers 13 residues.